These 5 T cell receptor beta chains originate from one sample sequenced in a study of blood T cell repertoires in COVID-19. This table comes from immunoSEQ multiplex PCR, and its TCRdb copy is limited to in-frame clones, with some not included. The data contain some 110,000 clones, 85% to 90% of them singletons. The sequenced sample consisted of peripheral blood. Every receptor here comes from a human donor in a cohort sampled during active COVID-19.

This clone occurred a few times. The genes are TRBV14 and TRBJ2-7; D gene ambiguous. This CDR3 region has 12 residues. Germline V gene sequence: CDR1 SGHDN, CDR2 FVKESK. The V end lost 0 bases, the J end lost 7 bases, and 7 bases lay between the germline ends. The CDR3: CASSQEMREQYF. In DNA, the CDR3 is TGTGCCAGCAGCCAAGAGATGCGGGAGCAGTACTTC. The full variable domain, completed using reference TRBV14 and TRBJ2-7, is EAGVTQFPSHSVIEKGQTVTLRCDPISGHDNLYWYRRVMGKEIKFLLHFVKESKQDESGMPNNRFLAERTGGTYSTLKVQPAELEDSGVYFCASSQEMREQYFGPGTRLTVT.

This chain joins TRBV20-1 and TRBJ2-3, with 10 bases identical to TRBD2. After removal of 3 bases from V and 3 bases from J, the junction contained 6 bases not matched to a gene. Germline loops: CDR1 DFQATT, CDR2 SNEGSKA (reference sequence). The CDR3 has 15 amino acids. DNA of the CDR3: TGCAGTGCTAGTCCCAGCGGGGGGGCGACAGATACGCAGTATTTT. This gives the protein CSASPSGGATDTQYF.

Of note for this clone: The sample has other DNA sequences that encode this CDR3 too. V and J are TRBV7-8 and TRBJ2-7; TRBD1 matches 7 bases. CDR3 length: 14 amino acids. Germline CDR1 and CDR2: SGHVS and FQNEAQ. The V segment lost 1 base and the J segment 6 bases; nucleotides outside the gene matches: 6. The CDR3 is CASSLGQGVGEQYF. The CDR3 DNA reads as TGTGCCAGCAGCTTAGGGCAGGGGGTGGGCGAGCAGTACTTC.

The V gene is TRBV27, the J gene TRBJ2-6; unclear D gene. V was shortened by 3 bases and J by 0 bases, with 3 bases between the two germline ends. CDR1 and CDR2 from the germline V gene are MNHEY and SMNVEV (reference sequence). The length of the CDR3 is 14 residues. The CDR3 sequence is CASSFNSGANVLTF. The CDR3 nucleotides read TGTGCCAGCAGTTTTAACTCTGGGGCCAACGTCCTGACTTTC.

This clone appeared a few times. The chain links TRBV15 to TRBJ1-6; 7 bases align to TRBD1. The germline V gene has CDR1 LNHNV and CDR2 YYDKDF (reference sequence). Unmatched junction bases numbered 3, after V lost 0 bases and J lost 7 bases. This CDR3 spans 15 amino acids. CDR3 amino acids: CATSREQGINSPLHF. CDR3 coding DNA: TGTGCCACCAGCAGAGAACAGGGGATAAATTCACCCCTCCACTTT.